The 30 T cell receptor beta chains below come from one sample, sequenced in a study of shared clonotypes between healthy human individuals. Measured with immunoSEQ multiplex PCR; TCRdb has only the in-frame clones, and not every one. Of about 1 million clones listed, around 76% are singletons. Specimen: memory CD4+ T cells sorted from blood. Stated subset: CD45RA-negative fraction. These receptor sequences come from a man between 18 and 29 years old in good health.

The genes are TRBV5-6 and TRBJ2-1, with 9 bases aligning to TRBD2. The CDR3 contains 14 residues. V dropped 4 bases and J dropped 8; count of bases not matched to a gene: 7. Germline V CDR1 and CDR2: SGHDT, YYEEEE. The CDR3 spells CASSRSGTSHEQFF. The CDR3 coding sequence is TGTGCCAGCAGCCGTTCCGGGACTAGCCATGAGCAGTTCTTC.

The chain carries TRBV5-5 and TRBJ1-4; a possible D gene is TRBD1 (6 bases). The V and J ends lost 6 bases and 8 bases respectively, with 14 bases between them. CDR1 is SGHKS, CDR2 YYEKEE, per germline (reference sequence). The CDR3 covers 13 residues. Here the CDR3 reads CASTLSGVEKLFF. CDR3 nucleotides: TGTGCCAGCACCCTTTCAGGGGTCGAAAAACTGTTTTTT. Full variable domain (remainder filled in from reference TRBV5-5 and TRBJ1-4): DAGVTQSPTHLIKTRGQQVTLRCSPISGHKSVSWYQQVLGQGPQFIFQYYEKEERGRGNFPDRFSARQFPNYSSELNVNALLLGDSALYLCASTLSGVEKLFFGSGTQLSVL.

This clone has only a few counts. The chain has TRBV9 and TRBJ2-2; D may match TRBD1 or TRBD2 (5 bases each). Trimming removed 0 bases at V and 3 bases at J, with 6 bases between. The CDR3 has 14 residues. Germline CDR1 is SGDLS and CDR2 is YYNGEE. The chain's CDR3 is CASSVVGDTGELFF. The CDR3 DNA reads TGTGCCAGCAGCGTAGTGGGGGACACCGGGGAGCTGTTTTTT.

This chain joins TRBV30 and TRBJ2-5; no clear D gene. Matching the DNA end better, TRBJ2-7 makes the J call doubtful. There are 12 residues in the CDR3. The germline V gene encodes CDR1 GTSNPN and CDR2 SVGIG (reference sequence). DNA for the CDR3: TGTGCCAGTAGACTGTTGACCTACGAGCAGTACTTC. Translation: CASRLLTYEQYF.

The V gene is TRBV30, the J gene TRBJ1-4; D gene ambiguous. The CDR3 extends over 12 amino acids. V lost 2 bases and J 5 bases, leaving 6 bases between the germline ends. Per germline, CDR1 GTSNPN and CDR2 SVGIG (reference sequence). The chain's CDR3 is CAWSFVNEKLFF. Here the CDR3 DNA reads TGTGCCTGGAGTTTCGTAAATGAAAAACTGTTTTTT.

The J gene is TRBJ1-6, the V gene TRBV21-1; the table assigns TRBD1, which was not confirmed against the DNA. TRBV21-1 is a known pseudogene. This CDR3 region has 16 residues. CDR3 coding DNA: TGTGCCAGCAGCAAACTTAGACAAAAAGTTGATTCACCCCTCCACTTT. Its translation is CASSKLRQKVDSPLHF.

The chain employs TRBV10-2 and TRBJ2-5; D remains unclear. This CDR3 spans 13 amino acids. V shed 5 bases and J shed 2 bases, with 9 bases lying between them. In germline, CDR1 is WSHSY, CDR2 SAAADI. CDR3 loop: CASSPPGQETQYF. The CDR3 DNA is TGCGCCAGCAGTCCCCCCGGGCAAGAGACCCAGTACTTC.

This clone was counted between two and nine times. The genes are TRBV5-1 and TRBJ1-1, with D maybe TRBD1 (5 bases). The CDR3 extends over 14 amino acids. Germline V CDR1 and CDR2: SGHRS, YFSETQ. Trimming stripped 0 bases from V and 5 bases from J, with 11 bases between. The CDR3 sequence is CASSLGPKGTEAFF. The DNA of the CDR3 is TGCGCCAGCAGCTTGGGGCCGAAGGGGACTGAAGCTTTCTTT.

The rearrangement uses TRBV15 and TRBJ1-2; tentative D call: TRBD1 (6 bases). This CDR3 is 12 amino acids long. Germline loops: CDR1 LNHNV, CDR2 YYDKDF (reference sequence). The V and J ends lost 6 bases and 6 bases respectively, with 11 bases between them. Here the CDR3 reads CATRGGPDGYTF. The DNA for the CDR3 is TGTGCCACCAGAGGGGGTCCGGATGGCTACACCTTC.

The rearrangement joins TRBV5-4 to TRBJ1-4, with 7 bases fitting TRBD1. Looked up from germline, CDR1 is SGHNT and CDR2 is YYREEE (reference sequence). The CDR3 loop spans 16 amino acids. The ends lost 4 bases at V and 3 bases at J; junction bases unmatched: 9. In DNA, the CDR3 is TGTGCCAGCAGCCTCCGACAGGGCGGGCCTAATGAAAAACTGTTTTTT. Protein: CASSLRQGGPNEKLFF.

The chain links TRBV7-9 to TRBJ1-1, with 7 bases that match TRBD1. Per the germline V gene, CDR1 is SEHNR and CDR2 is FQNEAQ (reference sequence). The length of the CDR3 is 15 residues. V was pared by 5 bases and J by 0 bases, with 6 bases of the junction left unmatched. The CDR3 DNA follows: TGTGCCAGCAGCCCCGGACAGGTAATGAACACTGAAGCTTTCTTT. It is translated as CASSPGQVMNTEAFF. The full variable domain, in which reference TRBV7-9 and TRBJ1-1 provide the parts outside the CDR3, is DTGVSQNPRHKITKRGQNVTFRCDPISEHNRLYWYRQTLGQGPEFLTYFQNEAQLEKSRLLSDRFSAERPKGSFSTLEIQRTEQGDSAMYLCASSPGQVMNTEAFFGQGTRLTVV.

The CDR3 region has the DNA TGTGCCATCAGTGGGGGACAGGCGAACACCGGGGAGCTGTTTTTT. This codes for CAISGGQANTGELFF. The chain has TRBV10-3 and TRBJ2-2; 8 bases are shared with TRBD1. V was pared by 4 bases and J by 0 bases, with 1 base of the junction left unmatched. The germline V gene encodes CDR1 ENHRY and CDR2 SYGVKD. The CDR3 is 15 amino acids.

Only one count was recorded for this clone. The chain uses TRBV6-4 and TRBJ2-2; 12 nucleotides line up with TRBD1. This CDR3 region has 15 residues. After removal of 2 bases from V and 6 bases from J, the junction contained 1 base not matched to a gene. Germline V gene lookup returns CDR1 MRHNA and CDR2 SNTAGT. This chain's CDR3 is CASSDGTGGSGELFF. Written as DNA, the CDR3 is TGTGCCAGCAGTGACGGGACAGGGGGCTCCGGGGAGCTGTTTTTT.

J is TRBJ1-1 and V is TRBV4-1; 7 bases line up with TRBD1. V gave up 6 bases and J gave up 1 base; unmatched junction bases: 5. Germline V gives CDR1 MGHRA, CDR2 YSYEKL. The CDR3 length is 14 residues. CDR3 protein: CASRKDRRNTEAFF. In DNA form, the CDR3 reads TGCGCCAGCAGAAAGGACAGGAGGAACACTGAAGCTTTCTTT.

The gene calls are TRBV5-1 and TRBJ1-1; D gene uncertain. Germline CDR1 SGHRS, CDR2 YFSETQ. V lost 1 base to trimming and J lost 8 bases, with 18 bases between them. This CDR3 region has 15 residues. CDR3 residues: CASSLNMHKDGEAFF. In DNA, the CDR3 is TGCGCCAGCAGCTTGAACATGCACAAAGATGGGGAAGCTTTCTTT.

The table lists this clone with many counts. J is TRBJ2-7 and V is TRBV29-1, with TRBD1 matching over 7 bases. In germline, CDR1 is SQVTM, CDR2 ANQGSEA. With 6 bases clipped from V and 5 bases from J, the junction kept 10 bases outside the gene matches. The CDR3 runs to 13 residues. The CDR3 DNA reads TGCAGCGTCAGACAGGGAGTAATAAACGAGCAGTACTTC. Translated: CSVRQGVINEQYF.

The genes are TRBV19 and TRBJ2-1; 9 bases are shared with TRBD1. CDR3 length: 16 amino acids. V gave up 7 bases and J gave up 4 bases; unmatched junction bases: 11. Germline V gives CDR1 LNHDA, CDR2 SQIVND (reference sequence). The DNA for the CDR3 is TGTGCCAGTACCTCTTTGGGACAGGGAGGTTACAATGAGCAGTTCTTC. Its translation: CASTSLGQGGYNEQFF.

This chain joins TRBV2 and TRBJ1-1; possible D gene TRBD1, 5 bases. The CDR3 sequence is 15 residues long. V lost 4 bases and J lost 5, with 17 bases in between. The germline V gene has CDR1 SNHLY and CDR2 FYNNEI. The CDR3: CASSAFGSGATEAFF. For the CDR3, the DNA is TGTGCCAGCAGTGCATTCGGATCCGGGGCTACTGAAGCTTTCTTT.

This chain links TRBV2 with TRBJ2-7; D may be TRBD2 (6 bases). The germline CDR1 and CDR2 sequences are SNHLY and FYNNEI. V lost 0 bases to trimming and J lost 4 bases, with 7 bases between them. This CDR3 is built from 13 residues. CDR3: CASSEAAGYEQYF. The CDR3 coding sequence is TGTGCCAGCAGTGAAGCCGCGGGATACGAGCAGTACTTC.

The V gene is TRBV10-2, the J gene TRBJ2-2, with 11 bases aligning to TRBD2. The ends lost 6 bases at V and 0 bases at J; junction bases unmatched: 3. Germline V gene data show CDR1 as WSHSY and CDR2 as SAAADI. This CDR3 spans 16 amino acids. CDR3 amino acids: CASRYSGGANTGELFF. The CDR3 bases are TGCGCCAGCAGATATAGCGGGGGGGCGAACACCGGGGAGCTGTTTTTT.

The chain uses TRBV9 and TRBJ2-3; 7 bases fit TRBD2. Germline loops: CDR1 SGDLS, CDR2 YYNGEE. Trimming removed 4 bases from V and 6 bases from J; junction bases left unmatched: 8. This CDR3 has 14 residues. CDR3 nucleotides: TGTGCCAGCAGCTCGACCCGGGACTACGATACGCAGTATTTT. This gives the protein CASSSTRDYDTQYF.

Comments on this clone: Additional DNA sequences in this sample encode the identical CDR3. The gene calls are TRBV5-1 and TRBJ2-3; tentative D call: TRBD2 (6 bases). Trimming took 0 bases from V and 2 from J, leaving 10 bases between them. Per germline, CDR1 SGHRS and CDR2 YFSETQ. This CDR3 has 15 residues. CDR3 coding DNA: TGCGCCAGCAGCTTGGGACGGGGGAACACAGATACGCAGTATTTT. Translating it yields CASSLGRGNTDTQYF.

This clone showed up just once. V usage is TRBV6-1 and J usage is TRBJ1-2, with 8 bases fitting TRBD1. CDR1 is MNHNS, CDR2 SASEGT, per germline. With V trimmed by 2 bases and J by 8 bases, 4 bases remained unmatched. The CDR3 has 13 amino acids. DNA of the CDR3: TGTGCCAGCAGTGAACAGGGGGCGAGAGGCTACACCTTC. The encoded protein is CASSEQGARGYTF.

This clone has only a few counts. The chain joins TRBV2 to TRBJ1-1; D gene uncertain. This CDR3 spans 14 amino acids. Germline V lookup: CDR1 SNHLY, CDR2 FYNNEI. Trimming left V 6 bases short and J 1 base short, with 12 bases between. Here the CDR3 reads CASSRWAANTEAFF. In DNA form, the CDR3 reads TGTGCCAGCAGCCGATGGGCAGCGAACACTGAAGCTTTCTTT.

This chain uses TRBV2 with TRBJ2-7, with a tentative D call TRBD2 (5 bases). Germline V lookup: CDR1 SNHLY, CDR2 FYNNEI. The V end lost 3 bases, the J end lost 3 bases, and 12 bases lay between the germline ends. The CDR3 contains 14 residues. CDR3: CASSDGLAGYEQYF. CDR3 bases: TGTGCCAGCAGTGATGGCCTAGCTGGCTACGAGCAGTACTTC.

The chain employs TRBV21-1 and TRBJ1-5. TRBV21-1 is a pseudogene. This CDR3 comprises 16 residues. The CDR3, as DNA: TGTGCCAGCAGCAAAGGAAAAGGGTCGAGAAATCAGCCCCAGCATTTT. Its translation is CASSKGKGSRNQPQHF.

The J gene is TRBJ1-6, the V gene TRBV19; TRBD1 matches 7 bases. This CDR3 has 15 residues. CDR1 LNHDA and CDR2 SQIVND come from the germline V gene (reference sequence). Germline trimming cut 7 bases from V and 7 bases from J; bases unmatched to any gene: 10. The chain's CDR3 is CASTRGTGPNSPLHF. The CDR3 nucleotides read TGTGCCAGTACCAGGGGGACGGGACCAAATTCACCCCTCCACTTT.

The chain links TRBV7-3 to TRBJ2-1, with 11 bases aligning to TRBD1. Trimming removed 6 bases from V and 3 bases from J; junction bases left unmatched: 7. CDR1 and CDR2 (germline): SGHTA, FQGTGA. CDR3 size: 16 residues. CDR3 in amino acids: CASRLTGTGGYNEQFF. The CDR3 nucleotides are TGTGCCAGCAGACTTACCGGGACAGGGGGCTACAATGAGCAGTTCTTC.

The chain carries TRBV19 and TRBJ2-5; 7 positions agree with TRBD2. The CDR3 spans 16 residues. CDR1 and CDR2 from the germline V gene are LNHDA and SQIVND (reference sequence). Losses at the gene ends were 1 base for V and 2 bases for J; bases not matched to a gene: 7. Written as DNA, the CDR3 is TGTGCCAGTAGTATAGCAGGCGGGGGTACTCAAGAGACCCAGTACTTC. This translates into CASSIAGGGTQETQYF.

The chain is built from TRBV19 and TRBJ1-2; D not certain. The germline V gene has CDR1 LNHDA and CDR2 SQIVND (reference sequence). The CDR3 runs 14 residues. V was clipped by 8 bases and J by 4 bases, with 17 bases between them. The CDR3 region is CASGFGEKGYGYTF. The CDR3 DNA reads TGTGCCAGTGGTTTCGGGGAAAAAGGCTATGGCTACACCTTC.